This T cell receptor (beta chain) was identified during a study of Ad26.COV2.S vaccination and SARS-CoV-2 variants. Study-level background: Ad26.COV2.S given intramuscularly, once or twice 56 days apart.

Clones were sequenced by immunoSEQ multiplex PCR, and TCRdb holds only the in-frame ones, with some missing. The table has about 390,000 clones, about nine tenths seen once; the top ten hold roughly 3.2%. Germline CDR1 KGHDR, CDR2 SFDVKD. The V gene lost 5 bases and the J gene lost 4 bases, with 12 bases spanning the gap. CDR3 length equals 14 residues. Treatment defined: about 20 received Ad26.COV2.S at low or high dose, single or two shots; about five received placebo; per-sample allocation not given. Each sample was drawn 63 days after the first injection (of vaccine or placebo). At a Boston site, the person donating was an adult of 18-55 years. An Ad26 vector carrying the Wuhan-strain SARS-CoV-2 spike served as the vaccine.

The origin of this receptor is a person between 18 and 65 years old who received the Ad26.COV2.S COVID-19 vaccine or a placebo. This sample comprised peripheral blood, obtained in a trial of Ad26.COV2.S vaccine versus placebo. This chain uses TRBV24-1 with TRBJ2-3, with no clear D. The CDR3 loop reads CATSGADQADTQYF. CDR3 bases: TGTGCCACCAGTGGGGCCGATCAGGCAGATACGCAGTATTTT.